Below, 22 T cell receptor beta chains from the same sample are listed, as sequenced in a study of T cells in Graves' hyperthyroidism and ophthalmopathy. RNA transcripts were the template for amplifying TCR beta CDR3 regions. A set of HTBI primers served as the primers for a first-round RT-PCR of the TCR CDR3. Via MiXCR, TCRdb re-called the multiplex PCR reads, giving one row per CDR3 protein. The sample includes 500,000 to 650,000 distinct CDR3 sequences, 11% to 15% seen only once; the top ten take roughly 13%. Material: blood. These receptor sequences come from a woman aged 40 to 50 with Graves' hyperthyroidism.

This clonotype was observed at least ten times. J is TRBJ1-4 and V is TRBV28; D not certain. V dropped 2 bases and J dropped 3 bases, with 10 bases sitting between them. Germline V lookup: CDR1 MDHEN, CDR2 SYDVKM. CDR3 length equals 15 residues. The CDR3 nucleotides read TGTGCCAGCAGTTTAACTTTAGCGGCTAATGAAAAACTGTTTTTT. Amino acids: CASSLTLAANEKLFF.

As concerns this clonotype: It may be a read error: a sequence one base away is much more abundant. In nucleotides, the CDR3 is TGTGCCAGCAGAACCCTTGGCCAACTGACCTGCGAGCAGTACTTC. The encoded protein is CASRTLGQLTCEQYF. This chain connects TRBV6-1 to TRBJ2-7; D gene unclear. The CDR3 extends over 15 amino acids. Trimming removed 6 bases from V and 6 bases from J, with 21 bases in between. Germline loops: CDR1 MNHNS, CDR2 SASEGT.

This clonotype has ten or more counts. The gene calls are TRBV27 and TRBJ2-1; 9 positions agree with TRBD2. CDR3 length: 18 amino acids. Germline loops: CDR1 MNHEY, CDR2 SMNVEV (reference sequence). Trimming took 2 bases from V and 9 from J; bases not matched to a gene: 17. CDR3 bases: TGTGCCAGCAGTTTAAGTCCCCCCGGCGCGGGAGGGCTCGGTGAGCAGTTCTTC. It codes for CASSLSPPGAGGLGEQFF.

There are many counts of this clonotype. The CDR3 here is CASSQMSGRFDTQYF. CDR3 DNA: TGTGCCAGCAGCCAGATGAGCGGGAGGTTTGATACGCAGTATTTT. The rearrangement links TRBV3-1 to TRBJ2-3; TRBD2 matches 9 bases. The CDR3 is 15 amino acids. The ends lost 3 bases at V and 6 bases at J; junction bases unmatched: 7. Germline loops: CDR1 LGHDT, CDR2 YNNKEL (reference sequence).

The gene calls are TRBV9 and TRBJ2-1; D gene ambiguous. Trimming cost V 4 bases and J 8 bases, with 10 bases left between them. CDR3 length: 12 amino acids. The germline V gene has CDR1 SGDLS and CDR2 YYNGEE. The CDR3 nucleotides read TGTGCCAGCAGCCCTACTATAGATGAGCAGTTCTTC. Translated, it gives CASSPTIDEQFF.

This clonotype was observed many times. The chain uses TRBV12-3 or TRBV12-4 and TRBJ2-2; 11 bases are shared with TRBD2. V dropped 3 bases and J dropped 6; count of bases not matched to a gene: 0. The CDR3 has 14 amino acids. This CDR3 is CASSLTSGAGELFF. Here the CDR3 DNA reads TGTGCCAGCAGTTTGACTAGCGGGGCCGGGGAGCTGTTTTTT.

The rearrangement links TRBV20-1 to TRBJ2-1, with D unclear. The CDR3 is 11 amino acids. Germline loops: CDR1 DFQATT, CDR2 SNEGSKA (reference sequence). The germline V and J ends were trimmed by 1 base and 9 bases, with 7 bases remaining between them. The CDR3 nucleotides are TGCAGTGCTAGAGTGGTGAGTGAGCAGTTCTTC. Its translation is CSARVVSEQFF.

This clonotype was seen at least ten times. J is TRBJ2-7 and V is TRBV12-3 or TRBV12-4, with D possibly being TRBD1 or TRBD2 (6 bases each). This CDR3 comprises 15 residues. Trimming removed 3 bases from V and 4 bases from J, with 16 bases in between. The CDR3 region is CASSLETGRQYEQYF. For the CDR3, the DNA is TGTGCCAGCAGTTTGGAAACAGGGAGGCAATACGAGCAGTACTTC.

The genes are TRBV2 and TRBJ2-1; 8 positions match TRBD2. Looked up from germline, CDR1 is SNHLY and CDR2 is FYNNEI. This CDR3 is 15 amino acids long. V trimming: 6 bases; J trimming: 4 bases; junction bases outside the gene matches: 8. In nucleotides, the CDR3 is TGTGCCAGCAGATTACTAGCGGAGCAATACAATGAGCAGTTCTTC. This codes for CASRLLAEQYNEQFF. Together with reference TRBV2 and TRBJ2-1, the CDR3 gives the full variable domain: EPEVTQTPSHQVTQMGQEVILRCVPISNHLYFYWYRQILGQKVEFLVSFYNNEISEKSEIFDDQFSVERPDGSNFTLKIRSTKLEDSAMYFCASRLLAEQYNEQFFGPGTRLTVL.

The chain links TRBV11-3 to TRBJ2-2, with TRBD2 identical over 8 bases. V shed 5 bases, J shed 0 bases, and the junction held 14 bases outside the gene matches. The CDR3 consists of 19 residues. Germline loops: CDR1 SGHNT, CDR2 YENEEA. The CDR3 loop reads CASSPGAESGSANTGELFF. The CDR3 nucleotides read TGTGCCAGCAGCCCAGGGGCAGAGAGCGGGAGCGCGAACACCGGGGAGCTGTTTTTT.

As to this clonotype: Since a much larger clone is just one base distant, this may be a read error. This chain connects TRBV2 to TRBJ1-5, with D perhaps TRBD1 (5 bases). The V end was cut by 8 bases, the J end by 1 base, with 9 bases between. Germline V gene sequence: CDR1 SNHLY, CDR2 FYNNEI. The CDR3 is made up of 13 amino acids. CDR3 DNA: TGTGCCAGCCTCCGGGACAGCAATCAGCCCCAGCATTTT. It codes for CASLRDSNQPQHF.

This clonotype turned up a few times. This chain uses TRBV7-9 with TRBJ2-1, with 9 bases matching TRBD2. Trimming took 5 bases from V and 8 from J; bases not matched to a gene: 16. Per the germline V gene, CDR1 is SEHNR and CDR2 is FQNEAQ (reference sequence). The CDR3 spans 17 residues. In DNA, the CDR3 is TGTGCCAGCAGCCCTAGTGACAGTAGCGGGAGAGGCGATGAGCAGTTCTTC. This gives the protein CASSPSDSSGRGDEQFF.

The CDR3 sequence is CASSSSGRLSYNEQFF. For the CDR3, the DNA is TGTGCCAGCAGCTCTAGCGGGAGGCTTTCCTACAATGAGCAGTTCTTC. The genes are TRBV11-2 and TRBJ2-1; 11 bases fit TRBD2. V shed 4 bases and J 1 base; nucleotides not matched to a gene: 3. This CDR3 is 16 amino acids long. The germline V gene has CDR1 SGHAT and CDR2 FQNNGV.

At least ten counts were recorded for this clonotype. The chain links TRBV7-9 to TRBJ2-7; TRBD2 matches 8 bases. Germline-derived CDR1 and CDR2 are SEHNR and FQNEAQ (reference sequence). V was clipped by 4 bases and J by 3 bases; unmatched bases: 5. The CDR3 spans 14 residues. This CDR3 is CASSSGSGSYEQYF. The CDR3 DNA reads TGTGCCAGCAGCTCGGGGAGCGGGAGCTACGAGCAGTACTTC.

This clonotype was found a few times. The chain links TRBV5-1 to TRBJ1-5, with unresolved D. The CDR3 has 14 amino acids. Trimming shortened V by 0 bases and J by 5 bases, and 9 bases separated the two germline ends. In germline, CDR1 is SGHRS, CDR2 YFSETQ. Written as DNA, the CDR3 is TGCGCCAGCAGCTTGGGGGCCGACCATCAGCCCCAGCATTTT. Translated, it gives CASSLGADHQPQHF.

Comments on this clonotype: This sequence may be a read error, since a much larger clone differs from it by one base. The chain joins TRBV7-9 to TRBJ2-7, with 9 bases lining up with TRBD2. The V and J ends lost 6 bases and 6 bases, in that order; junction bases with no gene match: 9. The CDR3 sequence is 14 residues long. Germline CDR1 is SEHNR and CDR2 is FQNEAQ (reference sequence). In DNA, the CDR3 is TGTGCCAGCAGAGGGACTAGCCCCTCGGGCGAGCAGTACTTC. As protein: CASRGTSPSGEQYF.

This clonotype was picked up many times. This chain joins TRBV3-1 and TRBJ2-3, with D maybe TRBD2 (6 bases). The CDR3 length is 14 residues. Germline V gene lookup returns CDR1 LGHDT and CDR2 YNNKEL (reference sequence). V was pared by 4 bases and J by 5 bases, with 13 bases between. The CDR3 sequence: CASSPLSGRDTQYF. DNA of the CDR3: TGTGCCAGCAGCCCCTTATCCGGGAGAGATACGCAGTATTTT.

This clonotype has ten or more counts. V and J are TRBV20-1 and TRBJ2-2; tentatively, D is TRBD1 or TRBD2 (6 bases each). V was cut by 6 bases and J by 0 bases, with 14 bases left in between. The CDR3 runs 15 residues. Per the germline V gene, CDR1 is DFQATT and CDR2 is SNEGSKA (reference sequence). The CDR3 here is CSAPTGTANTGELFF. CDR3 bases: TGCAGTGCGCCAACAGGGACTGCGAACACCGGGGAGCTGTTTTTT.

This clonotype was observed a handful of times. This chain links TRBV2 with TRBJ2-6; D might be TRBD1 (5 bases). The V end lost 5 bases, the J end lost 1 base, and 12 bases lay between the germline ends. The CDR3 covers 16 residues. Germline V gene lookup returns CDR1 SNHLY and CDR2 FYNNEI. This CDR3 is CASSSRVRSGANVLTF. CDR3 coding DNA: TGTGCCAGCAGTTCCAGGGTCCGGTCTGGGGCCAACGTCCTGACTTTC.

This CDR3 reads CASSQLGGRGAGELFF. In DNA, the CDR3 is TGTGCCAGCAGCCAATTAGGTGGGAGAGGTGCCGGGGAGCTGTTTTTT. The V call is TRBV3-1, the J call TRBJ2-2; possibly TRBD2 for D (5 bases). Germline CDR1 reads LGHDT; CDR2 reads YNNKEL (reference sequence). There are 16 residues in the CDR3. Trimming stripped 2 bases from V and 6 bases from J, with 16 bases between. Based on the CDR3 plus reference TRBV3-1 and TRBJ2-2, the full variable domain is DTAVSQTPKYLVTQMGNDKSIKCEQNLGHDTMYWYKQDSKKFLKIMFSYNNKELIINETVPNRFSPKSPDKAHLNLHINSLELGDSAVYFCASSQLGGRGAGELFFGEGSRLTVL.

In this sample, this clonotype turned up a few times. The chain has TRBV19 and TRBJ1-2, with 9 bases matching TRBD1. CDR3 length: 14 residues. Germline CDR1 is LNHDA and CDR2 is SQIVND (reference sequence). V was pared by 7 bases and J by 4 bases, with 7 bases of the junction left unmatched. CDR3: CASTRDRAAYGYTF. The CDR3 DNA follows: TGTGCCAGTACCCGGGACAGGGCCGCCTATGGCTACACCTTC.

This clonotype was seen many times. J is TRBJ2-7 and V is TRBV7-9; 9 nucleotides agree with TRBD1. Germline CDR1 SEHNR, CDR2 FQNEAQ (reference sequence). The CDR3 runs 17 residues. V dropped 4 bases and J dropped 2; count of bases not matched to a gene: 12. The CDR3 DNA sequence: TGTGCCAGCAGCTCCAGATCAGACAGGGGGTTCCCCTACGAGCAGTACTTC. Its translation is CASSSRSDRGFPYEQYF.